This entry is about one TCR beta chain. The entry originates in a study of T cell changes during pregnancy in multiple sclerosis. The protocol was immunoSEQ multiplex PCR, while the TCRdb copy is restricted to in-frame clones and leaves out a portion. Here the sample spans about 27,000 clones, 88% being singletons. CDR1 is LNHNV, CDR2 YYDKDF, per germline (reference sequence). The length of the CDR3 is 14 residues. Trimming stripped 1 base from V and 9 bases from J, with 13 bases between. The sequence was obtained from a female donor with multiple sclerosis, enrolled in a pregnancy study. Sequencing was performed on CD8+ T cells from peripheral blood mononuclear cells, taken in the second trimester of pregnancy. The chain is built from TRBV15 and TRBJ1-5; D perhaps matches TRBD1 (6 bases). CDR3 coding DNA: TGTGCCACCAGCAGAGTTGGAGCCAGGGGGCCCCAGCATTTT. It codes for CATSRVGARGPQHF.